This T cell receptor (beta chain) was profiled in a study of blood T cell repertoires in COVID-19 (TCRdb year 2020). Describing the broader study: The collaborator samples originated in the United States, Italy and Spain and spanned the acute and convalescent phases of COVID-19. The prospective study material was composed of cDNA or gDNA derived from T cells, B-cell-depleted T cells, or PBMCs. Subjects who had been exposed to COVID-19, were actively infected with it, or had recovered from it provided the deeply sampled blood TCRbeta repertoires that made up the dataset. A freely available public database, intended as a resource for researchers studying the immune response to SARS-CoV-2, is where the repertoires were released. Where available, HLA class I and class II types were obtained from metadata supplied by the sample provider rather than from assay-based typing. A de-identified subject ID, COVID-19 status, age in years and sex were almost always included in the sample metadata. Samples were obtained from the ongoing ImmuneRACE study (first 160 participants) and from 950 to 1,500 subjects provided by 6 global collaborators.

As for this clone: Its antigen specificity is not known. No clone much larger than this one lies a single base away; base qualities are absent.

The junction shows trimming of 1 base on V and 5 bases on J, plus 11 bases between the germline ends. The CDR3, from cysteine to phenylalanine, totals 14 residues. Just the 42-base CDR3 DNA is kept, in frame starting at base 1. In the germline V gene (reference sequence), CDR1 corresponds to SGHAT and CDR2 to FQDESV. TCRbeta CDR3 regions were amplified from genomic DNA by means of the immunoSEQ Assay, a bias-controlled multiplex PCR. In the source study's methods: The number of nucleated cells in each sample was estimated by amplification of reference gene primers within the assay. To quantify the absolute abundance of each unique TCRbeta CDR3 rearrangement, sequence reads were collapsed and filtered. For each sample, productive Simpson clonality was calculated as the square root of Simpson's diversity index over productive rearrangements. Not all clones reach the TCRdb copy of this immuneACCESS table, which keeps in-frame sequences only. Checked studies attribute under half of the gap to unresolved V genes and leave the rest unexplained. That table is the source of V, J and clone size, and D and trimming were worked out from the DNA. This sample has around 160,000 clones in its table, and around 80% of those were observed once. Roughly 19% of the sample goes to the ten largest clones.

On the study overall, not on this receptor specifically: The quantity of clinical and demographic metadata differed by source and by participant and was supplied without curation.

Whole blood was collected in K2EDTA tubes by collaborating institutions according to the institutions' own protocols. For TCRbeta analysis, collaborators shipped samples in one of three forms: frozen whole blood, isolated PBMCs, or DNA extracted from either of those sample types. What was sequenced was peripheral blood. The rearranged chain carries TRBV11-1 and TRBJ2-5; TRBD1 is possibly the D segment (6 matching bases). The receptor was isolated from a woman of 80 years or more with acute or convalescent COVID-19. For the CDR3, the sequence is CASSLVGQLETQYF. The nucleotide sequence reads as follows: TGTGCCAGCAGCTTAGTTGGACAGCTGGAGACCCAGTACTTC.